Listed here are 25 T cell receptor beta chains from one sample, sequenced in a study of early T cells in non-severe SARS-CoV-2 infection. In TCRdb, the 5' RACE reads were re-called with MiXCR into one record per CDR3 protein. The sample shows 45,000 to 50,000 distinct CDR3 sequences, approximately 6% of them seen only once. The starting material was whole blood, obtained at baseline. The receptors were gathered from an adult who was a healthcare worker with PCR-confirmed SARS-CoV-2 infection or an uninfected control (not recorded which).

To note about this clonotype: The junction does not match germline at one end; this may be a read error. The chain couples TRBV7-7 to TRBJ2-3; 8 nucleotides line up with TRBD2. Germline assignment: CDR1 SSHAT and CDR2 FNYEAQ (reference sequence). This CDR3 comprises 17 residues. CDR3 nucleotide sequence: TGTGCTAGCAGCCCTAAGCGGGGGCACTCCTCCGGGGATACGCAGTATTTT. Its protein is CASSPKRGHSSGDTQYF.

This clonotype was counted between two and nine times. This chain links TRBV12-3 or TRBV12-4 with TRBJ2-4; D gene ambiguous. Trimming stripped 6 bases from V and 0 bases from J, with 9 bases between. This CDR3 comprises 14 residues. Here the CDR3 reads CASSPFGAKNIQYF. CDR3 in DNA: TGTGCCAGCAGCCCCTTTGGAGCCAAAAACATTCAGTACTTC.

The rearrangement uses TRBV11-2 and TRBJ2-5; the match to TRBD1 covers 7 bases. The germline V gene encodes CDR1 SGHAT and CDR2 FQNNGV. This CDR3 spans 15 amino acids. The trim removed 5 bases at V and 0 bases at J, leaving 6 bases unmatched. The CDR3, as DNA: TGTGCCAGCAGCATCGGAGACAGGGACCAAGAGACCCAGTACTTC. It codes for CASSIGDRDQETQYF. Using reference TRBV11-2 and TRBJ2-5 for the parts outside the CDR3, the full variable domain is EAGVAQSPRYKIIEKRQSVAFWCNPISGHATLYWYQQILGQGPKLLIQFQNNGVVDDSQLPKDRFSAERLKGVDSTLKIQPAKLEDSAVYLCASSIGDRDQETQYFGPGTRLLVL.

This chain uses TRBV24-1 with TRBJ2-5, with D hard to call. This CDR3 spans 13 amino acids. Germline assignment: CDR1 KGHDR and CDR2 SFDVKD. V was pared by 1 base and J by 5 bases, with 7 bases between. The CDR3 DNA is TGTGCCACCAGTGATTTCCCGGCCGAGACCCAGTACTTC. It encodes CATSDFPAETQYF.

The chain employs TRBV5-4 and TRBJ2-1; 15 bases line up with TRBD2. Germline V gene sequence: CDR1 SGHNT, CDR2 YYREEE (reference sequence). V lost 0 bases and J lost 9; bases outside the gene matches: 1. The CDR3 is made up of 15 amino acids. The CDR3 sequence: CASSLGGLAGGEQFF. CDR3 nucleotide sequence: TGTGCCAGCAGCTTGGGGGGACTAGCGGGAGGTGAGCAGTTCTTC.

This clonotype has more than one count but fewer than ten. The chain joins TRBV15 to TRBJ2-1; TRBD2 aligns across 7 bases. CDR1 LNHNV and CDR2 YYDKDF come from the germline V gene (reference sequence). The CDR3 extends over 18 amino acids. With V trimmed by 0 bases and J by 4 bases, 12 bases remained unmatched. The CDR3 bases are TGTGCCACCAGCAGAGATGAAGGAGCGGGGTTTTTTTACAATGAGCAGTTCTTC. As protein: CATSRDEGAGFFYNEQFF.

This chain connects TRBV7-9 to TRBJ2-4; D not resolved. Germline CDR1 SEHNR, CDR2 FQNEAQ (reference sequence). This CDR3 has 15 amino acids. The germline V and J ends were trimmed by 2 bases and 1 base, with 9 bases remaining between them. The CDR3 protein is CASSLSEMAKNIQYF. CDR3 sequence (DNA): TGTGCCAGCAGCTTAAGCGAGATGGCCAAAAACATTCAGTACTTC.

The CDR3 nucleotides read TGCGCCAGCAGCCAATTGCAGTCTAGAAGCACAGATACGCAGTATTTT. Its translation is CASSQLQSRSTDTQYF. The chain links TRBV4-3 to TRBJ2-3; D remains ambiguous. The CDR3 loop spans 16 amino acids. The V end was cut by 2 bases, the J end by 0 bases, with 12 bases between. Per the germline V gene, CDR1 is LGHNA and CDR2 is YSLEER.

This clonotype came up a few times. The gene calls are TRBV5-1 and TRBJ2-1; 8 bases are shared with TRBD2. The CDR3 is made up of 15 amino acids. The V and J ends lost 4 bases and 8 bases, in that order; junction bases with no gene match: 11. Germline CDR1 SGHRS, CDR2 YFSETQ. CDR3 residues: CASSGGLVLKDEQFF. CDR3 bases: TGCGCCAGCAGCGGGGGACTAGTTCTGAAGGATGAGCAGTTCTTC.

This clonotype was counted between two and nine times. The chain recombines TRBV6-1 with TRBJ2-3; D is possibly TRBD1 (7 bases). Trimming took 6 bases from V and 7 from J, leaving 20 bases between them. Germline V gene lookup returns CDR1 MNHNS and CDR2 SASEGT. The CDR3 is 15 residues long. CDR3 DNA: TGTGCCAGCAGCTTAGGAGGGGGCTTGAGCTATACGCAGTATTTT. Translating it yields CASSLGGGLSYTQYF.

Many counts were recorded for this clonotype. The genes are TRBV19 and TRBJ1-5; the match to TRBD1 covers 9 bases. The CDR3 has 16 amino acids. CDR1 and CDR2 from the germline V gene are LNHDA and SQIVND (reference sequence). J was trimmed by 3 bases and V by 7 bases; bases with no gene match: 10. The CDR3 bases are TGTGCCAGTACCACTCGGACAGGGGTCTCCAATCAGCCCCAGCATTTT. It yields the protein CASTTRTGVSNQPQHF.

Here the CDR3 DNA reads TGCGCCAGCAGCCAAGAGACTGGGGGCTACACCTTC. Translation: CASSQETGGYTF. The chain links TRBV4-1 to TRBJ1-2; D not resolved. V lost 0 bases, J lost 8 bases, and 7 bases lay in between. Per germline, CDR1 MGHRA and CDR2 YSYEKL. The CDR3 has 12 amino acids.

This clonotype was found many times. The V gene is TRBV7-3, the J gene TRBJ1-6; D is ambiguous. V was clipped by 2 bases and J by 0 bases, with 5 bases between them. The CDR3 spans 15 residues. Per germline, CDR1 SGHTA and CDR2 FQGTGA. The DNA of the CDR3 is TGTGCCAGCAGCTTAGATGGCTCCTATAATTCACCCCTCCACTTT. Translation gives CASSLDGSYNSPLHF.

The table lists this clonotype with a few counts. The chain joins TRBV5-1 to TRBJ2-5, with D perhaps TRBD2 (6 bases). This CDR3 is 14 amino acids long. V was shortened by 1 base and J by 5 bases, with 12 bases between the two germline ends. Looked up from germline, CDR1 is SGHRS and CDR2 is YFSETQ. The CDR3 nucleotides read TGCGCCAGCAGCTTGTCGGCGGGGTTGGAGACCCAGTACTTC. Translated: CASSLSAGLETQYF.

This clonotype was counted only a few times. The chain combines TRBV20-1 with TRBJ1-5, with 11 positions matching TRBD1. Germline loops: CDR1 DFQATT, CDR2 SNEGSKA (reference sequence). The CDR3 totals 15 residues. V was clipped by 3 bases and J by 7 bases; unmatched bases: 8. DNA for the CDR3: TGCAGTGCTAGGACCGGGACAGGGGGAAGGCAGCCCCAGCATTTT. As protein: CSARTGTGGRQPQHF.

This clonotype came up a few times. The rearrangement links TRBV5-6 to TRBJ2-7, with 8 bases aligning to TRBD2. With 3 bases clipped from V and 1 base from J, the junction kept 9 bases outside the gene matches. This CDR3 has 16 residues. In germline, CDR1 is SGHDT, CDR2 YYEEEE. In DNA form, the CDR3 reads TGTGCCAGCAGCTGGGTCGCCATAGCGGGGTCCTACGAGCAGTACTTC. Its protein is CASSWVAIAGSYEQYF.

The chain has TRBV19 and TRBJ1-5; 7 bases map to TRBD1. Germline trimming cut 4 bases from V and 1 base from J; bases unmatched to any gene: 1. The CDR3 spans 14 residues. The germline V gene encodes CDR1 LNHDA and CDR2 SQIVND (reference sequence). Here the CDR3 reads CASSTTGSNQPQHF. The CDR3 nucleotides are TGTGCCAGTAGTACGACAGGGAGCAATCAGCCCCAGCATTTT.

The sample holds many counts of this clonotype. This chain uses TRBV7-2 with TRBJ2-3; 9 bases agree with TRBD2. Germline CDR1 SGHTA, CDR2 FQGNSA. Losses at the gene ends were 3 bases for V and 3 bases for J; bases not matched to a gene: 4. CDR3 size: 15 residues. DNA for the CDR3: TGTGCCAGCAGCTTCGCGGGAGGGGGGACAGATACGCAGTATTTT. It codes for CASSFAGGGTDTQYF.

The CDR3 loop reads CSAKVAETQYF. The CDR3, as DNA: TGCAGTGCTAAGGTAGCAGAGACCCAGTACTTC. The V and J genes are TRBV20-1 and TRBJ2-5, with D uncertain. With 4 bases removed from V and 4 bases from J, the gap between germline ends came to 7 bases. CDR3 size: 11 residues. Germline lookup yields CDR1 DFQATT and CDR2 SNEGSKA (reference sequence).

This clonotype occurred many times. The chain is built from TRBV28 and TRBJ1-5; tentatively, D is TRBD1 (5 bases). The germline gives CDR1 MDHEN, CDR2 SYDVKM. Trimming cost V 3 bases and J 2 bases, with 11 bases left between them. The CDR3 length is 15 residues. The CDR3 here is CASSLPGAGNQPQHF. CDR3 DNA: TGTGCCAGCAGTTTGCCCGGGGCTGGCAATCAGCCCCAGCATTTT.

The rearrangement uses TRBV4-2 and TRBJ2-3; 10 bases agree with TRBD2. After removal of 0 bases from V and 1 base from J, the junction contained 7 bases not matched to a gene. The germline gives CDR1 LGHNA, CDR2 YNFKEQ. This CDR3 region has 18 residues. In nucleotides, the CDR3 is TGTGCCAGCAGCCAAGATTCCGTAGCGGGAGGCCGCACAGATACGCAGTATTTT. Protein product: CASSQDSVAGGRTDTQYF.

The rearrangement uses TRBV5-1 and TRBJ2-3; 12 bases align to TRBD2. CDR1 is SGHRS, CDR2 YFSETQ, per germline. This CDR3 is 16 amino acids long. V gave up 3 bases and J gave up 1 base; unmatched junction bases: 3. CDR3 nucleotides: TGCGCCAGCAGCTCTCGACTAGCGGGGGGCACAGATACGCAGTATTTT. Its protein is CASSSRLAGGTDTQYF.

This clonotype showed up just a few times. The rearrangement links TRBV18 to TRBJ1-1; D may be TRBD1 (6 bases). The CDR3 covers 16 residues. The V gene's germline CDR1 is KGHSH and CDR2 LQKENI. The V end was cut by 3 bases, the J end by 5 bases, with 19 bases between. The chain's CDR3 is CASSPGDKIKGTEAFF. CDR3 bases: TGTGCCAGCTCACCCGGGGACAAAATTAAGGGGACTGAAGCTTTCTTT.

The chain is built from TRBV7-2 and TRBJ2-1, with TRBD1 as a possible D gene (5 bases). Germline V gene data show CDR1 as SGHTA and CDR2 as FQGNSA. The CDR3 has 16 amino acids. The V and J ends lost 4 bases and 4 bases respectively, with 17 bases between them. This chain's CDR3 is CASSSPWGGNYNEQFF. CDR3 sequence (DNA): TGTGCCAGCAGCTCGCCTTGGGGCGGCAATTACAATGAGCAGTTCTTC. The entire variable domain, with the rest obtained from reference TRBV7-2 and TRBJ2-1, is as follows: GAGVSQSPSNKVTEKGKDVELRCDPISGHTALYWYRQSLGQGLEFLIYFQGNSAPDKSGLPSDRFSAERTGGSVSTLTIQRTQQEDSAVYLCASSSPWGGNYNEQFFGPGTRLTVL.

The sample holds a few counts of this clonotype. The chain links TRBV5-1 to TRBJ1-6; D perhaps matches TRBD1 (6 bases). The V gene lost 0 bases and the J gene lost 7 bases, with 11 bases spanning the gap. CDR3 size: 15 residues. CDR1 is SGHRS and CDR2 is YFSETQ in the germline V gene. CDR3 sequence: CASSLDRAYNSPLHF. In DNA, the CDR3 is TGCGCCAGCAGCTTGGACAGGGCATACAATTCACCCCTCCACTTT.